This T cell receptor beta chain was obtained from a study of shared clonotypes between healthy human individuals. Germline loops: CDR1 LNHDA, CDR2 SQIVND (reference sequence). Trimming stripped 6 bases from V and 5 bases from J, with 16 bases between. The CDR3 totals 14 residues. Notes on the study in general: The study drew on few donors, limiting represented genetic and exposure-history diversity.

Assay execution took place at the deep level. In the original workflow: ImmunoSEQ junction-only sequences lacked quality scores, so their filtering differed. The method was immunoSEQ multiplex PCR; TCRdb's version includes in-frame clones alone and lacks a portion of them. Clonal size and the V and J genes are those of that table, whereas D and trimming came from the DNA. The table has about 2.3 million clones, approximately 93% seen once. Points on this clone: Its target is unknown.

All donors were healthy HIV-negative adults lacking recent acute infections or vaccinations. Material for sequencing was naive CD4+ T cells from PBMCs. Subset given: CD45RA+ positively selected. This sequence originates from a man younger than 35 in good health. Some clones in this sample may be carry-over from other donors' samples. V gene TRBV19 combines with J gene TRBJ1-2; TRBD1 is a possible D gene (5 bases). CDR3 DNA sequence: TGTGCCAGTAGCAAGGGACTCGTAGTATATGGCTACACCTTC. It specifies CASSKGLVVYGYTF. The full variable domain, its missing parts supplied by reference TRBV19 and TRBJ1-2, is DGGITQSPKYLFRKEGQNVTLSCEQNLNHDAMYWYRQDPGQGLRLIYYSQIVNDFQKGDIAEGYSVSREKKESFPLTVTSAQKNPTAFYLCASSKGLVVYGYTFGSGTRLTVV.